Listed here are 8 T cell receptor beta chains from one sample, sequenced in a study of shared clonotypes between healthy human individuals. Naive CD8 isolation took CD45RO-negative cells positively selected for CCR7 and excluded terminally differentiated effector memory CD45RA+ cells. Some clones are missing from TCRdb's copy, which holds only in-frame ones; the method was immunoSEQ multiplex PCR. The sample has about 580,000 clones; roughly 98% are singletons. Material: naive CD8+ T cells sorted from blood. Every receptor here comes from a man aged 25 to 45 in good health.

The chain joins TRBV9 to TRBJ1-1; 7 bases agree with TRBD1. This CDR3 has 14 amino acids. The V gene's germline CDR1 is SGDLS and CDR2 YYNGEE. Trimming at V came to 3 bases and at J to 1 base, leaving 3 bases not matched to a gene. The CDR3 nucleotides read TGTGCCAGCAGCGGACACAGGGGGAACACTGAAGCTTTCTTT. As protein: CASSGHRGNTEAFF.

The CDR3 is CASSLVAGQASYEQYF. The CDR3 region has the DNA TGTGCCAGCAGTTTGGTCGCGGGACAGGCTTCCTACGAGCAGTACTTC. The chain carries TRBV27 and TRBJ2-7, with 8 bases identical to TRBD1. Germline CDR1 MNHEY, CDR2 SMNVEV (reference sequence). The V and J ends lost 3 bases and 1 base, in that order; junction bases with no gene match: 8. The CDR3 runs to 16 residues.

The chain is built from TRBV27 and TRBJ2-7; D remains unclear. V was cut by 3 bases and J by 2 bases, with 17 bases left in between. Germline-derived CDR1 and CDR2 are MNHEY and SMNVEV (reference sequence). The CDR3 loop spans 16 amino acids. This chain's CDR3 is CASSFTRTNPTYEQYF. The CDR3 DNA follows: TGTGCCAGCAGTTTTACCCGGACGAACCCAACCTACGAGCAGTACTTC.

The chain employs TRBV5-1 and TRBJ2-5; possibly TRBD2 for D (5 bases). Trimming removed 4 bases from V and 1 base from J, with 17 bases in between. This CDR3 is 16 amino acids long. CDR1 and CDR2 (germline): SGHRS, YFSETQ. As DNA, the CDR3 is TGCGCCAGCAGCCACGGACTTCTAGGGCCCCAAGAGACCCAGTACTTC. As protein: CASSHGLLGPQETQYF.

V gene TRBV29-1 combines with J gene TRBJ2-1; 11 bases line up with TRBD1. CDR3 length: 16 residues. V shed 7 bases, J shed 0 bases, and the junction held 8 bases outside the gene matches. The germline V gene has CDR1 SQVTM and CDR2 ANQGSEA. Written as DNA, the CDR3 is TGCAGCGCTGAGGGAGGGACAGGGGGCTCCTACAATGAGCAGTTCTTC. Translation: CSAEGGTGGSYNEQFF.

The J gene is TRBJ2-6, the V gene TRBV7-9, with TRBD1 matching over 7 bases. The CDR3 contains 17 residues. Germline V CDR1 and CDR2: SEHNR, FQNEAQ (reference sequence). V was pared by 4 bases and J by 2 bases, with 8 bases of the junction left unmatched. The CDR3 DNA is TGTGCCAGCAGCTCACGACAGGGTTGGGCTGGGGCCAACGTCCTGACTTTC. It yields the protein CASSSRQGWAGANVLTF.

J is TRBJ2-7 and V is TRBV5-3; perhaps TRBD2 as D (5 bases). TRBV5-3 is an ORF, with its function uncertain. The CDR3 runs to 11 residues. Trimming removed 0 bases at V and 9 bases at J, with 7 bases between. CDR3 bases: TGTGCCAGAAGCTTGGCCCGGGGGCAGTACTTC. This encodes CARSLARGQYF.

The genes are TRBV5-4 and TRBJ2-5; possible D gene TRBD2, 6 bases. The V gene lost 3 bases and the J gene lost 4 bases, with 13 bases spanning the gap. CDR3 size: 14 residues. Germline V gene sequence: CDR1 SGHNT, CDR2 YYREEE (reference sequence). The DNA of the CDR3 is TGTGCCAGCAGCTGGAGGGGTGCTGGAGAGACCCAGTACTTC. Translated, it gives CASSWRGAGETQYF.